This is a list of T cell receptor beta chains from one sample in a study of T-cell reconstitution after alpha-beta-depleted transplantation in children. TCRdb passed the PCR reads through MiXCR, listing each CDR3 protein once. The sample contains about a million distinct CDR3 sequences, 25% to 30% of which appear only once. The sequencing here drew on PBMCs, mostly from graft donor cells, taken 360 days after TCRalphabeta/CD19-depleted stem cell transplant. All receptors come from a boy younger than two who had a stem cell transplant for SCID, so the T cells may come from the graft donor. Each CDR3 is given without its conserved first and last residue. Expanded clones get a size class; other rows say once, few or many, or leave the size out.

v_gene	j_gene	abundance	CDR3aa
TRBV7-2	TRBJ1-2	NA	ASSLTIDDYYGYT
TRBV5-6	TRBJ2-7	NA	ASSITSGTAFYEQY
TRBV19	TRBJ1-6	NA	ASRPTGRYNSPLH
TRBV5-1	TRBJ1-1	NA	ASSLRDRNMNTEAF
TRBV11-2	TRBJ2-7	many	ASSLIARDRY
TRBV7-9	TRBJ2-7	NA	ASSLTGSLEQY
TRBV20-1	TRBJ2-1	NA	SARDRWMPSDEQF
TRBV18	TRBJ2-1	NA	ASSPNPGTGGNEQF
TRBV18	TRBJ1-1	NA	ASSPAGHRNTEAF
TRBV5-1	TRBJ1-1	few	ASSGVGGNTEAF
TRBV18	TRBJ1-2	once	ASSPEGINYGYT
TRBV5-1	TRBJ2-2	few	ASNPSGTGELF
TRBV15	TRBJ2-1	few	ATSRAPRTSANEQF
TRBV29-1	TRBJ1-1	NA	SVATGWTEAF
TRBV9	TRBJ2-7	NA	ASSPRLAGAEQY
TRBV12-3/TRBV12-4	TRBJ1-5	NA	ASSRGGQGRGNQPQH
TRBV28	TRBJ2-7	once	ASSFRGQTYEQY
TRBV5-1	TRBJ2-3	once	ASSRQGGDNRRDTQY
TRBV7-2	TRBJ2-2	few	ASSRGTAENTGELF
TRBV20-1	TRBJ2-5	few	SASRGEAQY
TRBV12-3/TRBV12-4	TRBJ2-5	NA	ASSPSGGGPETQY